The T cell receptor beta chain under discussion was sequenced for a study of shared clonotypes between healthy human individuals (dated by TCRdb to the early 2020s). With regard to the full study: A couple of women and three men aged 18 to 49 years were included in the cohort. For each donor, CD4 naive and CD4 memory were each given three plates, CD8 naive was given two plates, and CD8 memory was given one plate. To estimate repertoire size and how much clonotypes are shared between individuals, the study performed deep sequencing of blood TCR repertoires from a handful of healthy adults. To increase sequencing depth and limit assay-specific biases, different laboratories used diverse techniques to prepare libraries and sequence TCR repertoires. Per donor, leukapheresis produced somewhere between about 0.94 and 9.5 billion PBMCs. The paper as a whole reports these results and caveats: Based on pairwise subsampling, the degree of clonotype sharing among donors was expected to be affected by sequencing depth. Rarefaction of sorted-subset datasets indicated incomplete sequencing despite the large sequencing depth. Larger estimated clonotype richness was generally found for naive subsets than for memory subsets. Clonotypes shared by all four sorted-subset donors showed higher generation probabilities than non-shared clonotypes. Only blood was sampled, and tissue TCR repertoires likely differ from those in blood. Because the study included only a small number of donors, the genetic and exposure-history diversity represented was limited. Across four donors, around 5% of naive CD4, roughly 3.3% of naive CD8, roughly 2.3% of memory CD4, and approximately 0.4% of memory CD8 clonotypes were shared.

CDR1 and CDR2, per the germline V gene, are MGHRA and YSYEKL. Taken from cysteine to phenylalanine, the CDR3 has 13 residues. The DNA shown is the 39-base CDR3, in frame from base 1. V drops 4 bases and J drops 5 bases, leaving 11 bases in between. Remarks on this clone: Its antigen has not been determined. No base quality values were provided; no much bigger clone lies one nucleotide off.

Using the deep immunoSEQ assay, multiplex PCR amplified TCR CDR3 regions from genomic DNA. For each cell subset, the extracted genomic DNA was distributed evenly across all wells of several immunoSEQ 96-well plates, and each plate served as one replicate. For sorted subsets, each replicate PCR was loaded with around 220 ng genomic DNA, equivalent to 32,000 or so T cell genomes. The purified libraries were quantified using a Qubit 3.0 fluorometer, sized with a Bioanalyzer 2100, and then quantified again using the KAPA Library Quantification kit. Every immunoSEQ 96-well plate was sequenced on a separate single-read 150-cycle Illumina NextSeq 550 flow cell. Concerning the study's data processing: Because the immunoSEQ output held only junctional sequences and lacked quality scores, the filtering could not match the filtering applied to full-length reads. To assign V/J genes and CDR3, sequences were annotated against IMGT germline references using PyIR, a Python wrapper for IgBLAST v1.9. Reads with weak V/J assignments (E-value above 1e-6), missing CDR3, stop codons, out-of-frame junctions, or ambiguous translated residues were removed. V3J clonotypes were defined by identical inferred V gene, J gene, and CDR3 amino acid sequence. To compute the percentage overlap between repertoires, the number of shared unique clonotypes was divided by the size of the smaller repertoire. Repertoire richness was assessed with RTK rarefaction, the Chao1 estimator, and Recon v2.1 estimates of unobserved clonotypes. For all TCRbeta clonotypes obtained by the gDNA method from a few donors, generation probabilities were computed with OLGA. Entries here come from immuneACCESS through TCRdb and include only in-frame sequences with V and J called. Some clones fail to appear in such tables; in the studies checked, an unresolved V gene covers under half of the shortfall, and the cause of the remainder is unknown. Clone size and V and J calls were adopted from that table, with D and trimming inferred from the DNA. This sample comprises 2 million to 2.5 million clones, approximately 94% of them detected only once. The ten largest clones take up 1.1% of the sample.

CD8 naive samples were CD45RO-negative cells positively selected for CCR7, giving a CD45RA+CCR7+ population that excluded TemRA cells. Donors were healthy HIV-negative adults with no recently reported acute infections or vaccinations. Every donor was a Caucasian adult residing in Nashville, Tennessee, USA. Blood was collected by leukapheresis, and PBMCs were isolated by Ficoll-Histopaque density gradient centrifugation and then cryopreserved in liquid nitrogen vapor phase. Analytical flow cytometry was used to check the purity and quantity of every magnetically sorted T cell population. From each sorted fraction, genomic DNA was isolated and quantified by UV absorbance on a Nanodrop 2000c.

This sequence was found in a young man in good health. The sequenced sample consisted of naive CD8+ T cells sorted from blood. The cell subset or site tag for this specimen amounts to: CD45RA+CCR7+. The sequence joins TRBV4-1 to TRBJ1-1; TRBD1 might be the D gene, on 5 matching bases. The sequenced DNA: TGCGCCAGCAGCCTTGAAGGGGATACTGAAGCTTTCTTT. Translated, this is CASSLEGDTEAFF.